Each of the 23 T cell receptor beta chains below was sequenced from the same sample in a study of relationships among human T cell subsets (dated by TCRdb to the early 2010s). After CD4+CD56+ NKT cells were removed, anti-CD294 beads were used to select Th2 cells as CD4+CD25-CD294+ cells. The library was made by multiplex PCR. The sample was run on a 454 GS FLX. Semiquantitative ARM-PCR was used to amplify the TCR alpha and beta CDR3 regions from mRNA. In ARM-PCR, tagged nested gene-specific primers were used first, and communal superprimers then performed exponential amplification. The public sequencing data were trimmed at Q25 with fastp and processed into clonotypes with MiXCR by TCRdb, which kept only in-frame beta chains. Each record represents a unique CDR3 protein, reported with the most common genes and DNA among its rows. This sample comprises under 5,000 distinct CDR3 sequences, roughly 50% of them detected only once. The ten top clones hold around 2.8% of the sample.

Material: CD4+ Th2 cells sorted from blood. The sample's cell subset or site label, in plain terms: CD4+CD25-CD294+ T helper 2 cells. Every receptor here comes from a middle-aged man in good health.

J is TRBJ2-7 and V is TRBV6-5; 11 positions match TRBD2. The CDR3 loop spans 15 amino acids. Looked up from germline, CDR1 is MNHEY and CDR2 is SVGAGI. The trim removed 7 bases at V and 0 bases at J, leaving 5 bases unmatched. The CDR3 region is CASKPGTSGSYEQYF. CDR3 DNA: TGTGCCAGCAAACCCGGGACTAGCGGCTCCTACGAGCAGTACTTC.

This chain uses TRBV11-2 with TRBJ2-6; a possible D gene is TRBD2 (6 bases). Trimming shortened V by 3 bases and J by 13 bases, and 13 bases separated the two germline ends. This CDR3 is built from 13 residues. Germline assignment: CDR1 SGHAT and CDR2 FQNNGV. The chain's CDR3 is CASSLGGTGVLTF. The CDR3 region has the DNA TGTGCCAGCAGCTTGGGGGGAACTGGGGTCCTGACTTTC.

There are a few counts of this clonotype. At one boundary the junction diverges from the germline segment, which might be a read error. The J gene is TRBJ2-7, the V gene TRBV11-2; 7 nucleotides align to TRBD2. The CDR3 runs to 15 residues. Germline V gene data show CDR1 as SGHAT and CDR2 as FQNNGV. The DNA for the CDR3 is TGTGCCAGCAGCTTAGCCTGGACTAGTTCCTCCGAGCAGTACTTC. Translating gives CASSLAWTSSSEQYF.

CDR3 DNA sequence: TGTGCCAGCAGCTTAGTTCTCAGGAGAGAGCAGTACTTC. It translates to CASSLVLRREQYF. This chain joins TRBV11-2 and TRBJ2-7; D gene ambiguous. CDR3 size: 13 residues. Germline V lookup: CDR1 SGHAT, CDR2 FQNNGV. Deletions cut 1 base from V and 7 bases from J, with 11 bases between.

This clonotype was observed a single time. In DNA form, the CDR3 reads TGTGCCAGCAGTTACTCGGGCAGGGCCCCGGGGGATACGCAGTATTTT. It translates to CASSYSGRAPGDTQYF. The gene calls are TRBV6-6 and TRBJ2-3; D is tentatively TRBD1 or TRBD2 (5 bases each). Trimming shortened V by 0 bases and J by 6 bases, and 16 bases separated the two germline ends. CDR1 MNHNY and CDR2 SVGAGI come from the germline V gene (reference sequence). This CDR3 region has 16 residues.

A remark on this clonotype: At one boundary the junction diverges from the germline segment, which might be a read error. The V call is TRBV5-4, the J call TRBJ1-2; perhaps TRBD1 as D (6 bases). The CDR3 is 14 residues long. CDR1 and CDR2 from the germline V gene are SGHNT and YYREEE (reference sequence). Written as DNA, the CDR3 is TGCGCCAGCAGCCAAAGCAGGACAGTTCATGGCTACACCTTC. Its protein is CASSQSRTVHGYTF.

The DNA for the CDR3 is TGTGCCAGCAGTTTAGAGGCGGACTCCTACAATGAGCAGTTCTTC. Translating gives CASSLEADSYNEQFF. V is TRBV27 and J is TRBJ2-1; D gene unclear. Germline V gene data show CDR1 as MNHEY and CDR2 as SMNVEV (reference sequence). The CDR3 extends over 15 amino acids. V lost 2 bases and J lost 0, with 8 bases in between.

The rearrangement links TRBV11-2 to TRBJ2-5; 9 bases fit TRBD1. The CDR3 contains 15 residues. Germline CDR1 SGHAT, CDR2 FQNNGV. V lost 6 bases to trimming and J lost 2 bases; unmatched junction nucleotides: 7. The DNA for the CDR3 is TGTGCCAGCAGATACCGGGACAGGGCGCAAGAGACCCAGTACTTC. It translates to CASRYRDRAQETQYF.

The CDR3 coding sequence is TGTGCCATCAGTGAGGAGGGAGGCGGCTACACCTTC. This sequence encodes CAISEEGGGYTF. The genes are TRBV10-3 and TRBJ1-2; D is uncertain. This CDR3 contains 12 residues. Trimming left V 2 bases short and J 8 bases short, with 9 bases between. CDR1 and CDR2 from the germline V gene are ENHRY and SYGVKD.

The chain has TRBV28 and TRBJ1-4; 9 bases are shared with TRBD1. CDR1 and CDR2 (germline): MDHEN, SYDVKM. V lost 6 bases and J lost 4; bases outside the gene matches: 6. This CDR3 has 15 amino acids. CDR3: CASSLRDRVNEKLFF. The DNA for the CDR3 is TGTGCCAGCAGCCTCCGGGACAGGGTTAATGAAAAACTGTTTTTT. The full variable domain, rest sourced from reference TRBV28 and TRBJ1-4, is DVKVTQSSRYLVKRTGEKVFLECVQDMDHENMFWYRQDPGLGLRLIYFSYDVKMKEKGDIPEGYSVSREKKERFSLILESASTNQTSMYLCASSLRDRVNEKLFFGSGTQLSVL.

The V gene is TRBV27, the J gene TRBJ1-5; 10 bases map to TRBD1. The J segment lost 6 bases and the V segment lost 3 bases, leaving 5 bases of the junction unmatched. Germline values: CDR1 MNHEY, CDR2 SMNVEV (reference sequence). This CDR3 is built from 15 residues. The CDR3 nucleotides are TGTGCCAGCAGTTTGATCGGGACAGGGGTTCAGCCCCAGCATTTT. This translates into CASSLIGTGVQPQHF.

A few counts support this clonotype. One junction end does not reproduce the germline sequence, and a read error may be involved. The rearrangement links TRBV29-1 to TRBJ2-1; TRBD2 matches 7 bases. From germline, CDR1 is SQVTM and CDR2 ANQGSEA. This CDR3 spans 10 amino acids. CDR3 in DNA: TGCAGCGTTGAAGATTGGGGGGGAGTCTTC. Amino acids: CSVEDWGGVF.

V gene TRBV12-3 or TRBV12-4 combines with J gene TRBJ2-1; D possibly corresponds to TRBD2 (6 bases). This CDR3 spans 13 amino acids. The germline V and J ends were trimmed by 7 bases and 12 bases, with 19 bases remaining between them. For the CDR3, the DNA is TGTGCCAGCACCCCTCAAAGGCAAGCGGGGCAGTTCTTC. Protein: CASTPQRQAGQFF.

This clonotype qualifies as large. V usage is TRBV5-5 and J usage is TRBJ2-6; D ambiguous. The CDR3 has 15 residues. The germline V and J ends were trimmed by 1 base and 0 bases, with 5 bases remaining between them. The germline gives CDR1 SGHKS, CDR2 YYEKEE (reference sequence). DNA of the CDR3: TGTGCCAGCAGCTTGATGACCTCTGGGGCCAACGTCCTGACTTTC. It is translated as CASSLMTSGANVLTF.

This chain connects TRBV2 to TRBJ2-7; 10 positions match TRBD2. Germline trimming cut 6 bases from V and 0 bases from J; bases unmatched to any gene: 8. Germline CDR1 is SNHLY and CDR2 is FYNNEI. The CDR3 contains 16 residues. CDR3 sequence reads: CASSDGGLAVSYEQYF. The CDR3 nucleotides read TGTGCCAGCAGCGACGGTGGACTAGCGGTCTCCTACGAGCAGTACTTC.

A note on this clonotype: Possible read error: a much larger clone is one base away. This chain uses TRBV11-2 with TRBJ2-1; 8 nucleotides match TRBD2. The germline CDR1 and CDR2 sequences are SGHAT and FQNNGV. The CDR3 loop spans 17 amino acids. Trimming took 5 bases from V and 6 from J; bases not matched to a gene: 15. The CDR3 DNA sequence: TGTGCCAGCAGCGGTAAACCCGGGACTAGAAAGTCCAATGAGCAGTTCTTC. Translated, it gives CASSGKPGTRKSNEQFF. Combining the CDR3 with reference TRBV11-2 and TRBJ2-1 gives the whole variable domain EAGVAQSPRYKIIEKRQSVAFWCNPISGHATLYWYQQILGQGPKLLIQFQNNGVVDDSQLPKDRFSAERLKGVDSTLKIQPAKLEDSAVYLCASSGKPGTRKSNEQFFGPGTRLTVL.

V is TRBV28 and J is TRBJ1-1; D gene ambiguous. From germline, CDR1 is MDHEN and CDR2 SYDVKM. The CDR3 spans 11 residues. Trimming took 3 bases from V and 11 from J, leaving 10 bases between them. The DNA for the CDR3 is TGTGCCAGCAGTTTGCGGCTGGGGGCTTTCTTT. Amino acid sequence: CASSLRLGAFF.

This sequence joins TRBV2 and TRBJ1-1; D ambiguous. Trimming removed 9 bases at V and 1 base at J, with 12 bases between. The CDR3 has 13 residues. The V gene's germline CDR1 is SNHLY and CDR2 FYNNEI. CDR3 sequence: CASPQQANTEAFF. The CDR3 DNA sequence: TGTGCCAGTCCCCAGCAAGCGAACACTGAAGCTTTCTTT. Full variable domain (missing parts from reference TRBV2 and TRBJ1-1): EPEVTQTPSHQVTQMGQEVILRCVPISNHLYFYWYRQILGQKVEFLVSFYNNEISEKSEIFDDQFSVERPDGSNFTLKIRSTKLEDSAMYFCASPQQANTEAFFGQGTRLTVV.

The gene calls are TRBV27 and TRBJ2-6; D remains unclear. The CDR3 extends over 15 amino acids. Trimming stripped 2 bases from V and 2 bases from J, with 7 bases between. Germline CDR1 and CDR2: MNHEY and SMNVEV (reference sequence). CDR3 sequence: CASSLLGAGANVLTF. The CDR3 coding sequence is TGTGCCAGCAGTTTACTTGGGGCTGGGGCCAACGTCCTGACTTTC. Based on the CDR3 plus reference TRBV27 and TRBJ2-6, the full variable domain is EAQVTQNPRYLITVTGKKLTVTCSQNMNHEYMSWYRQDPGLGLRQIYYSMNVEVTDKGDVPEGYKVSRKEKRNFPLILESPSPNQTSLYFCASSLLGAGANVLTFGAGSRLTVL.

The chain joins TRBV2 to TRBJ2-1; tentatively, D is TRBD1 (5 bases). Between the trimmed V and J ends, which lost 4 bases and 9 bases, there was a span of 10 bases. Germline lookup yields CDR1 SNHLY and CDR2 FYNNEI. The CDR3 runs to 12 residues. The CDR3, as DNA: TGTGCCAGCAGTGGACAGTCACCTGAGCAGTTCTTC. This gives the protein CASSGQSPEQFF.

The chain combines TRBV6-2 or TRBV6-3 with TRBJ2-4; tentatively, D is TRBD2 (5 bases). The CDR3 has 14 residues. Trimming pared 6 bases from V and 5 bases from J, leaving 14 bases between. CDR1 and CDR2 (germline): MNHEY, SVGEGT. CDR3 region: CASRPLAFENIQYF. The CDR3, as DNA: TGTGCCAGCAGGCCTCTAGCCTTCGAAAACATTCAGTACTTC.

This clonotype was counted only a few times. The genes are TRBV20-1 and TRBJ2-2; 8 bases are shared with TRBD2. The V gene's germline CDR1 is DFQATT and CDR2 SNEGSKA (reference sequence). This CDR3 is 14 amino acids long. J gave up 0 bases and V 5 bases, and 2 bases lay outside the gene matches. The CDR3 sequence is CSAYSGANTGELFF. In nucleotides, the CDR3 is TGCAGTGCTTATAGCGGGGCGAACACCGGGGAGCTGTTTTTT.

The CDR3, as DNA: TGTGCCAGCAGAGCCGGTATAGCGGGAGGTCCCGCAGTTTACAATGAGCAGTTCTTC. Translation: CASRAGIAGGPAVYNEQFF. The chain is built from TRBV14 and TRBJ2-1; 10 nucleotides agree with TRBD2. With V trimmed by 6 bases and J by 4 bases, 18 bases remained unmatched. There are 19 residues in the CDR3. Germline V gene lookup returns CDR1 SGHDN and CDR2 FVKESK.